Sequencing of this TCR beta chain was carried out in a study of T cell repertoires in cytomegalovirus infection. Study information: Shared public TCR beta signatures pointed to both CMV infection and a matching HLA type.

The CDR3 is 14 residues long. Trimming cost V 4 bases and J 7 bases; bases outside gene matches: 7. In germline, CDR1 is LGHDT, CDR2 YNNKEL (reference sequence). Overall study results and limits: Cumulated frequencies of public TCR beta families served to identify carriers of CMV plus the relevant HLA. It was HLA-C-restricted CMV-specific TCR beta clonotypes that dominated the response ex vivo.

This clonotype was seen more than once but under ten times. Its antigen is unknown. One entry per CDR3 protein, called by TCRdb with MiXCR from the reads. Seen here are around 300,000 distinct CDR3 sequences, under 30% observed once, and the top ten hold about 14%. The sequenced sample was PBMCs. The TCR originated in a human donor in good health (CMV status not recorded). Some clones in this sample may be carry-over from other donors' samples. The chain recombines TRBV3-1 with TRBJ2-1, with 7 bases lining up with TRBD2. The CDR3 sequence is CASSLELAQNEQFF. CDR3 DNA: TGTGCCAGCAGCCTGGAACTAGCGCAGAATGAGCAGTTCTTC.